Listed here are 30 T cell receptor beta chains from one sample, sequenced in a study of T-cell memory formation after mild COVID-19. TCRdb used MiXCR to reprocess the 5' RACE reads, holding one entry per CDR3 protein. The data hold roughly 160,000 distinct CDR3 sequences, with 13% observed a single time. The sample was PBMCs or a T cell subset sorted from them (not recorded which). Every receptor here comes from a man younger than 35 who had mild COVID-19 (a few samples of this study predate the infection). Cell type and time point are not known.

V is TRBV11-2 and J is TRBJ2-5; 12 bases map to TRBD2. Per the germline V gene, CDR1 is SGHAT and CDR2 is FQNNGV. The length of the CDR3 is 16 residues. V lost 4 bases, J lost 5 bases, and 8 bases stayed unmatched. As DNA, the CDR3 is TGTGCCAGCAGCTCCTTACTAGCGGGGGGCCGGGAGACCCAGTACTTC. The encoded protein is CASSSLLAGGRETQYF.

This clonotype occurred a few times. This chain connects TRBV6-6 to TRBJ1-6, with a tentative D call TRBD1 (6 bases). Germline V gene data show CDR1 as MNHNY and CDR2 as SVGAGI (reference sequence). This CDR3 spans 15 amino acids. V lost 8 bases, J lost 3 bases, and 14 bases lay in between. The CDR3 loop is CASHAGGNYNSPLHF. CDR3 nucleotide sequence: TGTGCCAGCCACGCGGGGGGCAACTATAATTCACCCCTCCACTTT.

This clonotype has a count of ten or more. This sequence joins TRBV7-8 and TRBJ2-3; D is perhaps TRBD1 (5 bases). The germline V gene encodes CDR1 SGHVS and CDR2 FQNEAQ. This CDR3 has 13 amino acids. The V end was cut by 5 bases, the J end by 6 bases, with 12 bases between. The CDR3 DNA reads TGTGCCAGCAGCCCCCCCAGGGCGGATACGCAGTATTTT. Translation gives CASSPPRADTQYF.

This chain links TRBV28 with TRBJ2-6; D uncertain. V was trimmed by 7 bases and J by 2 bases, leaving 3 bases between them. CDR3 length: 12 residues. The germline CDR1 and CDR2 sequences are MDHEN and SYDVKM. The CDR3 loop reads CASKPGANVLTF. Written as DNA, the CDR3 is TGTGCCAGCAAACCTGGGGCCAACGTCCTGACTTTC.

This chain uses TRBV7-2 with TRBJ2-2; D not resolved. Trimming took off 5 bases at V and 3 bases at J, with 16 bases between the two ends. CDR1 is SGHTA and CDR2 is FQGNSA in the germline V gene. The CDR3 extends over 16 amino acids. The CDR3 DNA reads as TGTGCCAGCAGCCCCCTGAAACGGCGAGACACCGGGGAGCTGTTTTTT. Translation: CASSPLKRRDTGELFF.

The J gene is TRBJ2-3, the V gene TRBV10-3; D may be TRBD2 (7 bases). CDR3 size: 15 residues. The germline CDR1 and CDR2 sequences are ENHRY and SYGVKD. Trimming removed 7 bases at V and 2 bases at J, with 16 bases between. The CDR3 sequence: CAIKGDGGPTDTQYF. The CDR3 coding sequence is TGTGCCATCAAAGGTGACGGGGGGCCCACAGATACGCAGTATTTT.

This chain uses TRBV6-2 or TRBV6-3 with TRBJ1-6, with 10 bases identical to TRBD1. This CDR3 region has 15 residues. Germline V CDR1 and CDR2: MNHEY, SVGEGT. V trimming: 0 bases; J trimming: 9 bases; junction bases outside the gene matches: 2. The CDR3 DNA is TGTGCCAGCAGTTACTCGTGGGACAGGGGTTCACCCCTCCACTTT. The encoded protein is CASSYSWDRGSPLHF.

This clonotype has a handful of counts. Written as DNA, the CDR3 is TGTGCCAGCAGCGCCCGGGACAGGGGCGGAGACACCATATATTTT. Translated: CASSARDRGGDTIYF. The J gene is TRBJ1-3, the V gene TRBV9; 10 bases align to TRBD1. Germline V gene lookup returns CDR1 SGDLS and CDR2 YYNGEE. Trimming removed 3 bases from V and 8 bases from J; junction bases left unmatched: 8. The CDR3 has 15 residues.

This clonotype was counted a few times. J is TRBJ2-1 and V is TRBV20-1; no definite D call. Germline values: CDR1 DFQATT, CDR2 SNEGSKA (reference sequence). The length of the CDR3 is 13 residues. V was shortened by 2 bases and J by 0 bases, with 5 bases between the two germline ends. This CDR3 reads CSARISSYNEQFF. Written as DNA, the CDR3 is TGCAGTGCTAGAATCAGCTCCTACAATGAGCAGTTCTTC.

The table lists this clonotype with a few counts. The chain links TRBV6-5 to TRBJ2-7; 9 positions agree with TRBD1. The trim removed 11 bases at V and 5 bases at J, leaving 7 bases unmatched. The CDR3 has 12 amino acids. Germline V gene data show CDR1 as MNHEY and CDR2 as SVGAGI. DNA for the CDR3: TGTGCCGTCGGGACAGGGTTGGACGAGCAGTACTTC. Protein: CAVGTGLDEQYF.

This chain links TRBV12-3 or TRBV12-4 with TRBJ1-5; D possibly corresponds to TRBD1 (6 bases). The ends were cut back, 3 bases at V and 9 bases at J, with 15 bases in the middle. This CDR3 comprises 14 residues. The CDR3: CASSFMGAGRPQHF. CDR3 sequence (DNA): TGTGCCAGCAGTTTCATGGGGGCGGGTCGGCCCCAGCATTTT.

This clonotype was observed many times. The V call is TRBV6-2 or TRBV6-3, the J call TRBJ2-5, with 9 positions matching TRBD2. J lost 4 bases, V lost 2 bases, and 11 bases had no gene match. The CDR3 has 17 amino acids. Per germline, CDR1 MNHEY and CDR2 SVGEGT. CDR3 protein: CASSYDGSGGWAETQYF. CDR3 coding DNA: TGTGCCAGCAGTTACGACGGTAGCGGGGGTTGGGCAGAGACCCAGTACTTC.

This clonotype was counted only a few times. The chain recombines TRBV6-5 with TRBJ1-5; D not certain. The germline V gene encodes CDR1 MNHEY and CDR2 SVGAGI. The CDR3 consists of 12 residues. Trimming took off 8 bases at V and 2 bases at J, with 7 bases between the two ends. CDR3 amino acids: CASGEGNQPQHF. As DNA, the CDR3 is TGTGCCAGCGGGGAGGGCAATCAGCCCCAGCATTTT.

In its sample, this clonotype was seen many times. The chain carries TRBV7-6 and TRBJ1-6; 7 nucleotides line up with TRBD1. After removal of 5 bases from V and 7 bases from J, the junction contained 5 bases not matched to a gene. The germline gives CDR1 SGHVS, CDR2 FNYEAQ. CDR3 length: 14 amino acids. The CDR3 DNA sequence: TGTGCCAGCAGCCTAGGGACAGCGAATTCACCCCTCCACTTT. Translation gives CASSLGTANSPLHF. The complete variable domain, with remaining parts taken from reference TRBV7-6 and TRBJ1-6, reads GAGVSQSPRYKVTKRGQDVALRCDPISGHVSLYWYRQALGQGPEFLTYFNYEAQQDKSGLPNDRFSAERPEGSISTLTIQRTEQRDSAMYRCASSLGTANSPLHFGNGTRLTVT.

A few counts support this clonotype. The chain joins TRBV7-2 to TRBJ1-6; 7 bases line up with TRBD1. V was clipped by 1 base and J by 7 bases; unmatched bases: 7. CDR3 size: 16 residues. Germline assignment: CDR1 SGHTA and CDR2 FQGNSA. This CDR3 is CASSLVGGTANSPLHF. CDR3 sequence (DNA): TGTGCCAGCAGCTTAGTAGGGGGGACAGCCAATTCACCCCTCCACTTT. Full variable domain (outside the CDR3, taken from reference TRBV7-2 and TRBJ1-6): GAGVSQSPSNKVTEKGKDVELRCDPISGHTALYWYRQSLGQGLEFLIYFQGNSAPDKSGLPSDRFSAERTGGSVSTLTIQRTQQEDSAVYLCASSLVGGTANSPLHFGNGTRLTVT.

In its sample, this clonotype was seen a few times. The rearrangement links TRBV21-1 to TRBJ2-5; TRBD1, the table's D call, lacks a check against the DNA. TRBV21-1 counts as a pseudogene. The length of the CDR3 is 15 residues. CDR3 coding DNA: TGTGCCAGCAGCGCCGGGACAGGCATCCAAGAGACCCAGTACTTC. Translated: CASSAGTGIQETQYF.

This clonotype occurred many times. This chain connects TRBV7-8 to TRBJ1-1; no reliable D call. V was pared by 6 bases and J by 5 bases, with 13 bases between. Germline-derived CDR1 and CDR2 are SGHVS and FQNEAQ. CDR3 length equals 13 residues. The chain's CDR3 is CASRAGISTEAFF. As DNA, the CDR3 is TGTGCCAGCAGGGCCGGGATATCGACTGAAGCTTTCTTT. The full variable domain, with the rest looked up from reference TRBV7-8 and TRBJ1-1, is GAGVSQSPRYKVAKRGQDVALRCDPISGHVSLFWYQQALGQGPEFLTYFQNEAQLDKSGLPSDRFFAERPEGSVSTLKIQRTQQEDSAVYLCASRAGISTEAFFGQGTRLTVV.

The table lists this clonotype with a few counts. The V and J genes are TRBV12-3 or TRBV12-4 and TRBJ2-5; 7 bases are shared with TRBD2. This CDR3 has 14 residues. Germline trimming cut 6 bases from V and 2 bases from J; bases unmatched to any gene: 6. CDR3 amino acids: CASSGGGRQETQYF. CDR3 nucleotide sequence: TGTGCCAGCAGCGGCGGGGGAAGACAAGAGACCCAGTACTTC.

This clonotype was picked up a small number of times. The rearrangement joins TRBV2 to TRBJ2-1, with D maybe TRBD1 (6 bases). V was pared by 3 bases and J by 2 bases, with 8 bases between. The CDR3 is 14 residues long. Germline V gene sequence: CDR1 SNHLY, CDR2 FYNNEI. CDR3 loop: CASSDQGTYNEQFF. CDR3 nucleotide sequence: TGTGCCAGCAGTGACCAGGGGACCTACAATGAGCAGTTCTTC.

The chain employs TRBV5-4 and TRBJ1-5, with a tentative D call TRBD1 (6 bases). V lost 3 bases and J lost 7, with 14 bases in between. CDR1 and CDR2 from the germline V gene are SGHNT and YYREEE (reference sequence). The CDR3 has 14 residues. CDR3 in DNA: TGTGCCAGCAGCTCGCCACAGGGTTTCCAGCCCCAGCATTTT. Its translation: CASSSPQGFQPQHF. The full variable domain, completed using reference TRBV5-4 and TRBJ1-5, is ETGVTQSPTHLIKTRGQQVTLRCSSQSGHNTVSWYQQALGQGPQFIFQYYREEENGRGNFPPRFSGLQFPNYSSELNVNALELDDSALYLCASSSPQGFQPQHFGDGTRLSIL.

In its sample, this clonotype was seen many times. The chain recombines TRBV6-5 with TRBJ2-6; no firm D call. This CDR3 region has 15 residues. Looked up from germline, CDR1 is MNHEY and CDR2 is SVGAGI. With 2 bases removed from V and 4 bases from J, the gap between germline ends came to 9 bases. CDR3 sequence reads: CASSYGHVGANVLTF. The DNA for the CDR3 is TGTGCCAGCAGTTACGGGCACGTCGGGGCCAACGTCCTGACTTTC.

As DNA, the CDR3 is TGTGCCAGCAGTTACGAAAGGGGGACCCAGTACTTC. This sequence encodes CASSYERGTQYF. This sequence joins TRBV6-5 and TRBJ2-5, with a tentative D call TRBD1 (5 bases). The CDR3 has 12 amino acids. V was shortened by 2 bases and J by 7 bases, with 8 bases between the two germline ends. CDR1 is MNHEY, CDR2 SVGAGI, per germline.

This chain joins TRBV4-3 and TRBJ1-1; D gene uncertain. Looked up from germline, CDR1 is LGHNA and CDR2 is YSLEER. Trimming stripped 1 base from V and 1 base from J, with 7 bases between. CDR3 length: 14 amino acids. CDR3: CASSQAGGNTEAFF. CDR3 sequence (DNA): TGCGCCAGCAGCCAAGCAGGAGGGAACACTGAAGCTTTCTTT.

This clonotype was counted only a few times. The rearrangement links TRBV7-2 to TRBJ1-1; no clear D. Germline V gene lookup returns CDR1 SGHTA and CDR2 FQGNSA. This CDR3 is 11 amino acids long. The V end was cut by 4 bases, the J end by 5 bases, with 5 bases between. CDR3 DNA: TGTGCCAGCAGCTCACGGACTGAAGCTTTCTTT. Translated, it gives CASSSRTEAFF.

This clonotype has only one observation. The rearrangement joins TRBV28 to TRBJ2-5; D is undetermined. Germline loops: CDR1 MDHEN, CDR2 SYDVKM. V was trimmed by 8 bases and J by 2 bases, leaving 12 bases between them. This CDR3 region has 13 residues. CDR3 sequence: CASGLNLQETQYF. CDR3 DNA sequence: TGTGCCAGCGGCCTCAACCTACAAGAGACCCAGTACTTC.

In its sample, this clonotype was seen a few times. The chain combines TRBV12-3 or TRBV12-4 with TRBJ1-4; 7 nucleotides line up with TRBD1. The ends lost 5 bases at V and 3 bases at J; junction bases unmatched: 3. The CDR3 totals 14 residues. CDR3 protein: CASSRTGPNEKLFF. In DNA form, the CDR3 reads TGTGCCAGCAGTAGGACAGGCCCTAATGAAAAACTGTTTTTT.

The sample holds many counts of this clonotype. This chain joins TRBV18 and TRBJ1-1, with D hard to call. V was clipped by 8 bases and J by 2 bases, with 12 bases between them. From germline, CDR1 is KGHSH and CDR2 LQKENI. The CDR3 has 13 amino acids. DNA of the CDR3: TGTGCCAGCAGCCCCCCGGGTAACACTGAAGCTTTCTTT. It is translated as CASSPPGNTEAFF.

This clonotype was picked up a small number of times. The chain joins TRBV7-6 to TRBJ1-5, with D possibly TRBD1 on 5 matching bases. In germline, CDR1 is SGHVS, CDR2 FNYEAQ. The CDR3 covers 16 residues. V gave up 0 bases and J gave up 6 bases, with 15 bases separating them. The CDR3 coding sequence is TGTGCCAGCAGCTTAGCGTCGGCAGGGAATGGTCAGCCCCAGCATTTT. The encoded protein is CASSLASAGNGQPQHF.

The chain combines TRBV5-6 with TRBJ1-2; D is undetermined. Trimming left V 7 bases short and J 4 bases short, with 17 bases between. The CDR3 contains 14 residues. Germline V gene lookup returns CDR1 SGHDT and CDR2 YYEEEE. CDR3 coding DNA: TGTGCCAGCTTTCCAACGGGTAGAGTCTATGGCTACACCTTC. Translated, it gives CASFPTGRVYGYTF.

The chain couples TRBV5-1 to TRBJ2-2, with D possibly being TRBD1 (5 bases). Germline V gene lookup returns CDR1 SGHRS and CDR2 YFSETQ. Trimming pared 0 bases from V and 4 bases from J, leaving 10 bases between. The CDR3 is made up of 15 amino acids. In DNA form, the CDR3 reads TGCGCCAGCAGCTTGGGCAGGGTCGGCACCGGGGAGCTGTTTTTT. It codes for CASSLGRVGTGELFF.